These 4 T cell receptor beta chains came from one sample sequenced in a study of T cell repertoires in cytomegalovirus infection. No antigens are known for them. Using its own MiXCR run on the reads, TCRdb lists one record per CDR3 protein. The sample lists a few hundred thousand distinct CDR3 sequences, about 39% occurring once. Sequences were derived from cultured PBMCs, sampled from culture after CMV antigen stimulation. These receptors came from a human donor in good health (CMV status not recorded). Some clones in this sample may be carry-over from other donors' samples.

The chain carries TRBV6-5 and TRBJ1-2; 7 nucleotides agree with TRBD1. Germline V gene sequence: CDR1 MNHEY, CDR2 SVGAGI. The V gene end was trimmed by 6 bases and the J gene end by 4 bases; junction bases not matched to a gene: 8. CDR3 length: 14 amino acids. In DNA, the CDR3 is TGTGCCAGCAGGAAGACAGGGCCCACCTATGGCTACACCTTC. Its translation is CASRKTGPTYGYTF.

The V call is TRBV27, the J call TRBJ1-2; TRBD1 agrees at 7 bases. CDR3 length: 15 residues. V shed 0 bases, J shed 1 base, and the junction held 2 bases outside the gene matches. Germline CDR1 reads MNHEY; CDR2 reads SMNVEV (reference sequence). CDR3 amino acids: CASSLSAGGNYGYTF. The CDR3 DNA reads TGTGCCAGCAGTTTATCGGCAGGGGGTAACTATGGCTACACCTTC.

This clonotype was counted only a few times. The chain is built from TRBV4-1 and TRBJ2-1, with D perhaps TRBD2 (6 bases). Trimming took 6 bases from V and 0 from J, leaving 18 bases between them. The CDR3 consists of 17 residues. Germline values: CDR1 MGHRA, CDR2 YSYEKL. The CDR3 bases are TGCGCCAGCAGGCGGGGTTATTGGGGAAGCTCCTACAATGAGCAGTTCTTC. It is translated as CASRRGYWGSSYNEQFF.

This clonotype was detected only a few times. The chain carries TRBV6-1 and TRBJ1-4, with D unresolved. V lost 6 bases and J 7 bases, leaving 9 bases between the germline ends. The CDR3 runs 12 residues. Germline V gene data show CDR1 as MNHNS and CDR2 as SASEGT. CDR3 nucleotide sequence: TGTGCCAGCAGAGGGTACGGTGAAAAACTGTTTTTT. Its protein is CASRGYGEKLFF.